This T cell receptor (beta chain) derives from a study of metastatic and nonmetastatic thyroid tumors. TCRdb re-clonotyped the PCR reads via MiXCR. The table has 40,000 or so clones, around a fifth seen once. CDR1 and CDR2 from the germline V gene are MDHEN and SYDVKM. The V end lost 2 bases, the J end lost 3 bases, and 5 bases lay between the germline ends. This CDR3 has 12 residues. Every patient underwent thyroid surgery untreated. There are a few counts of this clone. V and J are TRBV28 and TRBJ2-7; the D is unclear. The origin of this receptor is a female donor with papillary thyroid cancer or a benign thyroid nodule (not recorded which). Some clones in this sample may be carry-over from other donors' samples. The sequenced material came from blood. CDR3 sequence reads: CASSLNIYEQYF. As DNA, the CDR3 is TGTGCCAGCAGTTTAAACATCTACGAGCAGTACTTC.